The 20 T cell receptor beta chains given below trace back to one sample, sequenced in a study of tumor-infiltrating lymphocytes in primary liver carcinoma. Starting material of about 0.45 ug total RNA yielded TCR beta cDNA via a constant-region primer. Investigators got TCR beta libraries out of three nested multiplex PCR rounds, done with slightly modified ARM-PCR. TRBV1-TRBV30 forward primers paired with a C-beta reverse primer drove the first two PCR rounds, ten to eleven cycles each. TCRdb re-analysed the multiplex PCR reads in MiXCR, keeping a single row per CDR3 protein. The sample shows 330,000 or so distinct CDR3 sequences, approximately 65% of them seen only once. In addition to blood RNA drawn from unsorted whole blood, germline DNA was extracted. The sequencing input was peripheral blood. The receptors come from a man between 40 and 49 years old with primary liver carcinoma and hepatitis B virus infection.

This clonotype came up many times. The chain is built from TRBV6-6 and TRBJ2-5; D might be TRBD1 (6 bases). The CDR3 totals 15 residues. Per germline, CDR1 MNHNY and CDR2 SVGAGI (reference sequence). Between the trimmed V and J ends, which lost 7 bases and 4 bases, there was a span of 19 bases. CDR3 in amino acids: CASNWGQGPRETQYF. The CDR3 DNA is TGTGCCAGCAACTGGGGGCAGGGTCCTCGAGAGACCCAGTACTTC.

Turning to this clonotype: This sequence may be a read error, since a much larger clone differs from it by one base. This rearrangement joins TRBV7-8 to TRBJ2-1; D is perhaps TRBD2 (6 bases). The germline gives CDR1 SGHVS, CDR2 FQNEAQ. The CDR3 runs to 13 residues. CDR3: CPSSLGTPAEQFF. The DNA of the CDR3 is TGTCCCAGCAGCTTAGGGACTCCCGCGGAGCAGTTCTTC. The full variable domain, with the rest looked up from reference TRBV7-8 and TRBJ2-1, is GAGVSQSPRYKVAKRGQDVALRCDPISGHVSLFWYQQALGQGPEFLTYFQNEAQLDKSGLPSDRFFAERPEGSVSTLKIQRTQQEDSAVYLCPSSLGTPAEQFFGPGTRLTVL.

This clonotype appeared many times. V is TRBV4-1 and J is TRBJ2-1; 14 bases line up with TRBD2. There are 16 residues in the CDR3. J lost 10 bases, V lost 5 bases, and 10 bases had no gene match. Germline loops: CDR1 MGHRA, CDR2 YSYEKL. The CDR3 sequence: CASSGGLAGAFTEQFF. CDR3 nucleotides: TGCGCCAGCAGCGGGGGACTAGCGGGAGCTTTTACCGAGCAGTTCTTC.

The chain links TRBV6-5 to TRBJ2-1; TRBD2 matches at 14 bases. J lost 9 bases, V lost 0 bases, and 4 bases had no gene match. The CDR3 consists of 16 residues. Germline V gene lookup returns CDR1 MNHEY and CDR2 SVGAGI. CDR3 amino acids: CASSYSRTSGRIEQFF. CDR3 bases: TGTGCCAGCAGTTACTCGAGGACTAGCGGGAGGATTGAGCAGTTCTTC.

The sample holds many counts of this clonotype. This chain connects TRBV11-2 to TRBJ2-1; possible D gene TRBD1, 6 bases. CDR1 and CDR2 from the germline V gene are SGHAT and FQNNGV. V was clipped by 5 bases and J by 4 bases, with 12 bases between them. The CDR3 is made up of 14 amino acids. The chain's CDR3 is CASSARGNYNEQFF. The DNA for the CDR3 is TGTGCCAGCAGCGCTAGGGGGAATTACAATGAGCAGTTCTTC. The full variable domain, completed using reference TRBV11-2 and TRBJ2-1, is EAGVAQSPRYKIIEKRQSVAFWCNPISGHATLYWYQQILGQGPKLLIQFQNNGVVDDSQLPKDRFSAERLKGVDSTLKIQPAKLEDSAVYLCASSARGNYNEQFFGPGTRLTVL.

Notes on this clonotype: Since the CDR3 does not end with the conserved phenylalanine or tryptophan, this likely comes from a read error. The chain uses TRBV6-2 or TRBV6-3 and TRBJ1-1, with a weak D call TRBD1 (6 bases). The CDR3 contains 14 residues. CDR1 and CDR2 from the germline V gene are MNHEY and SVGEGT. Written as DNA, the CDR3 is TGTGCTAGCAGCGGACAGAGAGTAATCGCTGAAGCTTTCTCT. Its protein is CASSGQRVIAEAFS.

This clonotype turned up a few times. The rearrangement joins TRBV28 to TRBJ1-2, with 9 bases aligning to TRBD1. Germline V CDR1 and CDR2: MDHEN, SYDVKM. The V and J ends lost 5 bases and 2 bases, in that order; junction bases with no gene match: 3. This CDR3 region has 14 residues. CDR3 coding DNA: TGTGCCAGCAGTACGGACAGGGGCAACTATGGCTACACCTTC. Protein: CASSTDRGNYGYTF.

This clonotype was counted many times. The V call is TRBV5-1, the J call TRBJ2-3; D call uncertain. The CDR3 sequence is 11 residues long. V was cut by 6 bases and J by 7 bases, with 9 bases left in between. Per the germline V gene, CDR1 is SGHRS and CDR2 is YFSETQ. The CDR3 sequence is CASNTPNTQYF. The DNA of the CDR3 is TGCGCCAGCAACACGCCGAATACGCAGTATTTT.

In regard to this clonotype: This may stem from a read error, because a much larger clone lies one nucleotide away. The rearrangement joins TRBV6-1 to TRBJ2-5; D possibly corresponds to TRBD2 (6 bases). Looked up from germline, CDR1 is MNHNS and CDR2 is SASEGT. This CDR3 region has 13 residues. CDR3 sequence reads: CASSRDFEETQHF. For the CDR3, the DNA is TGTGCCAGCAGTAGGGACTTCGAAGAGACCCAGCACTTC.

This clonotype was counted many times. The chain has TRBV29-1 and TRBJ1-5, with 9 nucleotides matching TRBD1. Losses at the gene ends were 4 bases for V and 8 bases for J; bases not matched to a gene: 6. The CDR3 length is 13 residues. The germline V gene has CDR1 SQVTM and CDR2 ANQGSEA. This chain's CDR3 is CSVGPGQGKPQHF. CDR3 DNA: TGCAGCGTTGGGCCGGGACAGGGTAAGCCCCAGCATTTT.

In the case of this clonotype: At one end the junction does not follow the germline gene, possibly because of a read error. This chain uses TRBV10-1 with TRBJ2-7, with D maybe TRBD2 (7 bases). Germline V lookup: CDR1 WNHNN, CDR2 SYGVQD (reference sequence). The CDR3 consists of 12 residues. The CDR3 nucleotides are TGCGGCAGCGGGGACACAACCTACGAGCAGTACTTC. Protein: CGSGDTTYEQYF.

The chain employs TRBV5-1 and TRBJ1-2, with D perhaps TRBD1 (5 bases). CDR1 is SGHRS and CDR2 is YFSETQ in the germline V gene. Trimming removed 0 bases from V and 9 bases from J, with 15 bases in between. The CDR3 runs to 14 residues. The CDR3 sequence is CASSLGGRVYCYTF. In DNA, the CDR3 is TGCGCCAGCAGCTTGGGTGGCAGGGTGTATTGCTACACCTTC.

On this clonotype: This clone may be a read error of a much larger clone one base away. This chain links TRBV4-2 with TRBJ2-6; TRBD1 might be the D (5 bases). The CDR3 runs to 17 residues. From germline, CDR1 is LGHNA and CDR2 YNFKEQ. The CDR3 bases are TGTGCCAGCAGCCAAGGTGGTAGGGGCTCTGGGGCCAACGTCGTGACTTTC. Translated, it gives CASSQGGRGSGANVVTF.

Concerning this clonotype itself: Sequence at one end of the junction differs from germline and may be a read error. The J gene is TRBJ2-2, the V gene TRBV11-1; 12 nucleotides line up with TRBD2. CDR1 SGHAT and CDR2 FQDESV come from the germline V gene (reference sequence). CDR3 length: 17 residues. CDR3 nucleotides: TGTGCCAGCAGCGAAGGACTAGCGGGATTGAACACAGGGGGGCTGTTTTTT. Translated, it gives CASSEGLAGLNTGGLFF.

On this clonotype itself: A junction boundary mismatches the germline segment, possibly from a read error. The chain joins TRBV11-2 to TRBJ2-7, with 7 bases that match TRBD1. CDR1 is SGHAT and CDR2 is FQNNGV in the germline V gene. The CDR3 covers 15 residues. This chain's CDR3 is CASSCQDRVVRERYF. In nucleotides, the CDR3 is TGTGCCAGCAGCTGCCAAGACAGGGTTGTTCGCGAGCGGTACTTC. The full variable domain, in which reference TRBV11-2 and TRBJ2-7 provide the parts outside the CDR3, is EAGVAQSPRYKIIEKRQSVAFWCNPISGHATLYWYQQILGQGPKLLIQFQNNGVVDDSQLPKDRFSAERLKGVDSTLKIQPAKLEDSAVYLCASSCQDRVVRERYFGPGTRLTVT.

Turning to this clonotype: A single base separates this from a much larger clone, so it may be a read error. The rearrangement joins TRBV6-2 or TRBV6-3 to TRBJ2-7; a weak D match, TRBD2 (5 bases). Trimming left V 1 base short and J 0 bases short, with 10 bases between. Germline V gene data show CDR1 as MNHEY and CDR2 as SVGEGT. CDR3 length equals 15 residues. CDR3 residues: CASSYFRDCSYEQYF. In DNA form, the CDR3 reads TGTGCCAGCAGTTACTTCCGGGATTGCTCCTACGAGCAGTACTTC.

A word on this clonotype: One end of the junction does not line up with germline, which may come from a read error. The rearrangement uses TRBV11-2 and TRBJ1-3; tentatively, D is TRBD1 (6 bases). The germline CDR1 and CDR2 sequences are SGHAT and FQNNGV. CDR3 length equals 14 residues. CDR3 protein: CASSPTGPGDTIYF. In nucleotides, the CDR3 is TGTGCCAGCAGCCCTACAGGGCCTGGAGACACCATATATTTT.

This clonotype is a singleton in its sample. A read error may explain this, as a much larger clone is one base away. In this CDR3 the conserved last residue, phenylalanine or tryptophan, is missing, so a read error is likely. The rearrangement uses TRBV10-3 and TRBJ2-1; D might be TRBD1 or TRBD2, each matching 5 bases. The CDR3 extends over 10 amino acids. The V gene lost 8 bases and the J gene lost 9 bases, with 8 bases spanning the gap. CDR1 is ENHRY, CDR2 SYGVKD, per germline. The CDR3 coding sequence is TGTGCCATCGGGGACCGTGAGCAGTTCCTC. Encoded protein: CAIGDREQFL.

In regard to this clonotype: The CDR3 does not end in the conserved phenylalanine or tryptophan, so this is likely a read error. The DNA is left out, because the CDR3 cannot be placed on it with certainty; the CDR3 is given as TCRdb lists it. J is TRBJ1-1 and V is TRBV11-2; the table's D call, TRBD1, was not checked against the DNA. The CDR3 is 14 residues long, ends included. CDR1 and CDR2 from the germline V gene are SGHAT and FQNNGV. CDR3 region: CASSLYRGNTEALS.

Details on this clonotype: The CDR3 does not close with the conserved phenylalanine or tryptophan, likely indicating a read error. The rearrangement links TRBV6-5 to TRBJ1-5; D may be TRBD1 (5 bases). Germline V gene sequence: CDR1 MNHEY, CDR2 SVGAGI. Deletions cut 6 bases from V and 9 bases from J, with 15 bases between. CDR3 length equals 13 residues. CDR3 protein: CASSSGSGRPQHL. The DNA of the CDR3 is TGTGCCAGCAGCTCAGGGTCCGGGCGGCCCCAGCATCTT.